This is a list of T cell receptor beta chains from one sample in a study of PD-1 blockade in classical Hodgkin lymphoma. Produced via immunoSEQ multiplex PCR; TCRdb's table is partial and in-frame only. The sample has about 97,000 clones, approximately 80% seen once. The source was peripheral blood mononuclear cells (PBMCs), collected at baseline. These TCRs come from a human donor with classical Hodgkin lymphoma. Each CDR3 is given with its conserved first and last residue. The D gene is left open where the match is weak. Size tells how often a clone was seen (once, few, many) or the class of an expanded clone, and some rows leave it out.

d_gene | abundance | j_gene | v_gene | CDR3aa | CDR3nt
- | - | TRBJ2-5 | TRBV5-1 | CASSFSRETQYF | TGCGCCAGCAGCTTTTCGCGAGAGACCCAGTACTTC
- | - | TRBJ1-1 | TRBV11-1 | CASSLSPDRRNTEAFF | TGTGCCAGCAGCCTAAGCCCCGACAGGAGGAACACTGAAGCTTTCTTT
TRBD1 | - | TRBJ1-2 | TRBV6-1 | CASKPGGPGGYTF | TGTGCCAGCAAACCAGGGGGCCCGGGTGGCTACACCTTC
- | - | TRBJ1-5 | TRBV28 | CASSSQVDSNQPQHF | TGTGCCAGCAGTTCTCAAGTTGATAGCAATCAGCCCCAGCATTTT
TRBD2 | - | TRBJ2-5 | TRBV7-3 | CASSLAGAPRETQYF | TGTGCCAGCAGCTTAGCGGGAGCCCCCAGAGAGACCCAGTACTTC
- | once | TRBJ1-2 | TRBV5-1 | CASSLGGTSNYGYTF | TGCGCCAGCAGCTTGGGTGGAACCTCTAACTATGGCTACACCTTC
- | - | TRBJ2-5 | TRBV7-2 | CASSFSVRETQYF | TGTGCCAGCAGCTTCTCCGTGAGGGAGACCCAGTACTTC
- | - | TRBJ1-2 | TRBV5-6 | CASSLGSSGYTF | TGTGCCAGCAGCTTGGGATCGTCTGGCTACACCTTC
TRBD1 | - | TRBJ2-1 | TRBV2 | CASSPGQGPYNEQFF | TGTGCCAGCAGCCCTGGACAGGGACCCTACAATGAGCAGTTCTTC
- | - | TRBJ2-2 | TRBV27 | CASTTWGRNTGELFF | TGTGCCAGCACCACTTGGGGCCGGAACACCGGGGAGCTGTTTTTT
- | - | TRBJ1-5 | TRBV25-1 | CASSAVFRTVISNQPQHF | TGTGCCAGCAGTGCTGTTTTTAGAACCGTCATTAGCAATCAGCCCCAGCATTTT
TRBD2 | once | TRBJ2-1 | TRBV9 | CASSVGSGVYNEQFF | TGTGCCAGCAGCGTAGGTAGCGGGGTCTACAATGAGCAGTTCTTC
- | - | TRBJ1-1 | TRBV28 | CASRAPGTLREAFF | TGTGCCAGCAGGGCCCCCGGGACACTTCGTGAAGCTTTCTTT
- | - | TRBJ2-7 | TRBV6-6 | CASKDTGRNNEQYF | TGTGCCAGCAAAGACACCGGGCGAAACAACGAGCAGTACTTC
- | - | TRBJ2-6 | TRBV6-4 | CASSQGSSGANVLTF | TGTGCCAGCAGTCAGGGAAGCTCTGGGGCCAACGTCCTGACTTTC
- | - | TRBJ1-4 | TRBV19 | CASSIRGGTNEKLFF | TGTGCCAGTAGTATCAGGGGTGGAACTAATGAAAAACTGTTTTTT
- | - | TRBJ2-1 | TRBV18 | CASNEGDPALYEQFF | TGTGCCAGCAACGAGGGGGACCCGGCCCTTTATGAGCAGTTCTTC
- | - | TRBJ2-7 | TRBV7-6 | CASSPRLGPSYEQYF | TGTGCCAGCAGCCCTAGACTAGGACCATCCTACGAGCAGTACTTC
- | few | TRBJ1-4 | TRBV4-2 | CASSQDGRGGEKLFF | TGTGCCAGCAGCCAAGATGGCAGGGGAGGTGAAAAACTGTTTTTT
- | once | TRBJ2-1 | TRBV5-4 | CASSFSPGTSYNEQFF | TGTGCCAGCAGCTTTTCCCCCGGGACCTCCTACAATGAGCAGTTCTTC
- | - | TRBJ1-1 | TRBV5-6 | CASSLVRYETEAFF | TGTGCCAGCAGCTTGGTTCGTTACGAGACTGAAGCTTTCTTT
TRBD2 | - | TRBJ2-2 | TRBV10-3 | CAISPTQGGAGELFF | TGTGCCATCAGTCCAACCCAGGGAGGGGCAGGGGAGCTGTTTTTT
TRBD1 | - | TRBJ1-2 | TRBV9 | CASSGERIRDRGFWGYTF | TGTGCCAGCAGCGGAGAGAGGATCCGGGACAGGGGTTTTTGGGGCTACACCTTC
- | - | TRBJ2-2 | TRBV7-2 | CASSLEAGGIGGELFF | TGTGCCAGCAGCTTAGAGGCGGGCGGGATCGGCGGGGAGCTGTTTTTT
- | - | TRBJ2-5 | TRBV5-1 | CASSGGTAHETQYF | TGCGCCAGCAGCGGAGGGACCGCTCATGAGACCCAGTACTTC
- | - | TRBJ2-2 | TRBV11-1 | CASSLVENGELFF | TGTGCCAGCAGCTTAGTGGAGAACGGGGAGCTGTTTTTT
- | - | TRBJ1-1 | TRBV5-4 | CASSFGFSGEAFF | TGTGCCAGCAGCTTTGGGTTTTCCGGTGAAGCTTTCTTT
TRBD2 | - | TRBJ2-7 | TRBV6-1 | CASSDGSGIIYEQYF | TGTGCCAGCAGTGATGGTAGCGGGATTATTTACGAGCAGTACTTC
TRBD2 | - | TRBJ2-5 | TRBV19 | CASSAGTSMSRGTQYF | TGTGCCAGTAGTGCTGGGACTAGTATGTCTCGGGGGACCCAGTACTTC
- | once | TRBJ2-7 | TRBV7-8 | CASSYPYRASGSYEQYF | TGTGCCAGCAGCTATCCTTACAGGGCTAGTGGCTCCTACGAGCAGTACTTC
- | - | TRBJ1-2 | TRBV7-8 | CASSEQGPDGYTF | TGTGCCAGCAGCGAACAGGGTCCAGATGGCTACACCTTC
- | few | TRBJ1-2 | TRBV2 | CASRWGRGNGYTF | TGTGCCAGCAGGTGGGGCAGAGGAAATGGCTACACCTTC
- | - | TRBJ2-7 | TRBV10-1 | CASSDSGSGPDYEQYF | TGCGCCAGCAGTGACTCGGGGTCAGGTCCCGACTACGAGCAGTACTTC
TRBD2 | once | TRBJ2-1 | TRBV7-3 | CASSPMGLAGEQFF | TGTGCCAGCAGCCCAATGGGGCTAGCGGGTGAGCAGTTCTTC
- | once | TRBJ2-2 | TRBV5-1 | CASSLYGMTNTGELFF | TGCGCCAGCAGCTTGTACGGTATGACGAACACCGGGGAGCTGTTTTTT
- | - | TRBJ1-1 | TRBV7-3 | CASSPGPGTEAFF | TGTGCCAGCAGCCCAGGACCGGGAACTGAAGCTTTCTTT
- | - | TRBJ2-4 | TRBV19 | CASSMSQGPRDIQYF | TGTGCCAGTAGTATGTCTCAGGGTCCGCGGGATATTCAGTACTTC
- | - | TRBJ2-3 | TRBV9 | CASSVARSTDTQYF | TGTGCCAGCAGCGTAGCCCGGAGCACAGATACGCAGTATTTT
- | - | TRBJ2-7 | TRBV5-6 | CASTNPGRPNEQYF | TGTGCCAGCACCAATCCGGGACGGCCGAACGAGCAGTACTTC
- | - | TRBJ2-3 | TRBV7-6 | CASSLSPAADTQYF | TGTGCCAGCAGCTTAAGTCCCGCTGCGGATACGCAGTATTTT
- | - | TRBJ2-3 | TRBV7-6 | CASSPRPSTDTQYF | TGTGCCAGCAGCCCCCGTCCTAGCACAGATACGCAGTATTTT
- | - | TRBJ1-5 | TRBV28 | CASSSSGVQPQHF | TGTGCCAGCAGTTCTTCAGGGGTGCAGCCCCAGCATTTT
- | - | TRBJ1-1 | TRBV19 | CASSISLDVGTEAFF | TGTGCCAGTAGTATATCGTTGGATGTGGGCACTGAAGCTTTCTTT
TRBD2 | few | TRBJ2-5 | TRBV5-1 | CASSLMSGTSETQYF | TGCGCCAGCAGCTTGATGAGCGGGACGTCGGAGACCCAGTACTTC
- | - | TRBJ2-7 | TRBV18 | CASSPVSGVSYEQYF | TGTGCCAGCTCACCAGTATCGGGTGTTAGCTACGAGCAGTACTTC
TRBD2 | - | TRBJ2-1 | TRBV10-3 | CAISVLAGAADEQFF | TGTGCCATCAGTGTACTAGCGGGAGCTGCGGATGAGCAGTTCTTC
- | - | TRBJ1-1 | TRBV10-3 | CAISDGRGTEAFF | TGTGCCATCTCGGACGGGCGCGGCACTGAAGCTTTCTTT
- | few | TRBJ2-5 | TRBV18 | CASSPPNRDGETQYF | TGTGCCAGCTCACCACCTAACCGGGACGGAGAGACCCAGTACTTC
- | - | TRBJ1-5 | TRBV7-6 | CASGDQPQHF | TGTGCCAGCGGGGATCAGCCCCAGCATTTT
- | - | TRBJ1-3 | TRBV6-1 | CASSEGAMGGHGNTIYF | TGTGCCAGCAGTGAAGGGGCGATGGGGGGGCATGGAAACACCATATATTTT